The clone carrying this TCR beta chain was counted once. Antigen unknown. This CDR3 comprises 14 residues. V lost 0 bases to trimming and J lost 1 base, with 9 bases between them. The germline V gene has CDR1 SQVTM and CDR2 ANQGSEA. These data come from a study of blood T cells in healthy people across ages. Study-wide points: Diversity estimated from one million T cells was considered an underestimate.

Combining a sample-barcoded 5' primer with a J-beta primer mix, a second PCR ran for roughly 7 to 11 cycles. TCRdb reanalysed the 5' RACE reads using MiXCR and keeps one entry per CDR3 protein. The sample shows about 830,000 distinct CDR3 sequences, 58% of them seen only once. Sequenced sample: blood. The rearrangement links TRBV29-1 to TRBJ1-1; D perhaps matches TRBD1 (5 bases). The sequence derives from a man in his thirties or forties in good health. CDR3 loop: CSVEDPGQNTEAFF. CDR3 nucleotide sequence: TGCAGCGTTGAAGACCCCGGACAGAACACTGAAGCTTTCTTT.